This is a list of T cell receptor beta chains from one sample in a study of OX40 agonist ivuxolimab in advanced cancers. Clones were sequenced by immunoSEQ multiplex PCR, and TCRdb holds only the in-frame ones, with some missing. The table shows approximately 16,000 clones, with more than 75% occurring only once. The sample in question was CD4+ or CD8+ T cells sorted from blood, obtained in a trial of the OX40 agonist ivuxolimab. Receptors originate from an adult with an advanced solid tumor such as melanoma, head and neck, liver or kidney cancer. Each CDR3 is given with its conserved first and last residue. A D gene is named only where the DNA matches it firmly. Rows give clone size only sometimes, using once, few, many, or a class for an expanded clone.

V: TRBV9; D: -; size: -; J: TRBJ2-1; DNA: TGTGCCAGCAGCGGATTTAGTGCTCATTCCTACAATGAGCAGTTCTTC; CDR3: CASSGFSAHSYNEQFF
V: TRBV19; D: -; size: -; J: TRBJ1-1; DNA: TGTGCCAGTAGTATCGGAGTGAACACTGAAGCTTTCTTT; CDR3: CASSIGVNTEAFF
V: TRBV11-2; D: -; size: -; J: TRBJ1-1; DNA: TGTGCCAGCAGCTTCCCCGCGGCTTTCTTT; CDR3: CASSFPAAFF
V: TRBV1; D: -; size: -; J: TRBJ2-4; DNA: TGCACCAGCAGCCCCTGGGCCGGTCAATTAGGGGGCATTCAGTACTTC; CDR3: CTSSPWAGQLGGIQYF
V: TRBV7-9; D: -; size: -; J: TRBJ1-6; DNA: TGTGCCAGCAGCCCGGGGGAACCCCTCCACTTT; CDR3: CASSPGEPLHF
V: TRBV27; D: -; size: few; J: TRBJ2-7; DNA: TGTGCCAGCAGTTTGTGGAGCACCTACGAGCAGTACTTC; CDR3: CASSLWSTYEQYF
V: TRBV4-2; D: -; size: -; J: TRBJ1-4; DNA: TGTGCCAGCAGCCAAGTTCATGCTAATGAAAAACTGTTTTTT; CDR3: CASSQVHANEKLFF
V: TRBV7-9; D: -; size: -; J: TRBJ1-5; DNA: TGTGCCAGCAGCTTAGGAGGGTTCGGGTCGCAGCCCCAGCATTTT; CDR3: CASSLGGFGSQPQHF
V: TRBV27; D: -; size: -; J: TRBJ2-5; DNA: TGTGCCAGCAGCCAATCCCCTATACGGGGCCAAGAGACCCAGTACTTC; CDR3: CASSQSPIRGQETQYF
V: TRBV6-6; D: -; size: -; J: TRBJ2-2; DNA: TGTGCCAGCACCCTAGGGCCGGGCGCCGGGGAGCTGTTTTTT; CDR3: CASTLGPGAGELFF
V: TRBV7-9; D: -; size: -; J: TRBJ2-7; DNA: TGTGCCAGCAGCTTAGTGGGGGGGCAGTATTACGAGCAGTACTTC; CDR3: CASSLVGGQYYEQYF